Below are 21 T cell receptor beta chains sequenced from a single sample in a study of T-cell reconstitution after alpha-beta-depleted transplantation in children. TCRbeta library preparation incorporated unique molecular identifiers. From the PCR reads, TCRdb called clonotypes with MiXCR, one entry per CDR3 protein. Among 200,000 to 300,000 distinct CDR3 sequences, about 25% were seen once, and the ten largest hold about 2.8%. The sample here was PBMCs, taken before TCRalphabeta/CD19-depleted stem cell transplant. These TCRs come from a girl between 2 and 10 years old with Fanconi anemia, due to receive a stem cell transplant.

This clonotype was seen ten or more times. V gene TRBV25-1 combines with J gene TRBJ2-2; 7 bases agree with TRBD1. The J segment lost 7 bases and the V segment lost 4 bases, leaving 6 bases of the junction unmatched. Germline values: CDR1 MGHDK, CDR2 SYGVNS. The CDR3 has 14 amino acids. This chain's CDR3 is CASSVLTGVGELFF. As DNA, the CDR3 is TGTGCCAGCAGTGTCCTCACAGGGGTCGGGGAGCTGTTTTTT.

This clonotype was observed a few times. This chain joins TRBV7-3 and TRBJ2-1; 9 bases line up with TRBD1. Trimming removed 5 bases from V and 2 bases from J; junction bases left unmatched: 7. The germline CDR1 and CDR2 sequences are SGHTA and FQGTGA. CDR3 length: 16 amino acids. The CDR3 reads CASSPRGTGTYNEQFF. In DNA, the CDR3 is TGTGCCAGCAGCCCACGGGGGACAGGGACCTACAATGAGCAGTTCTTC.

The chain has TRBV6-1 and TRBJ2-3; 11 positions agree with TRBD2. J gave up 6 bases and V 2 bases, and 4 bases lay outside the gene matches. CDR1 MNHNS and CDR2 SASEGT come from the germline V gene. CDR3 length equals 15 residues. In DNA, the CDR3 is TGTGCCAGCAGTGAACTAGCGGGGGGTATTGATACGCAGTATTTT. Its translation: CASSELAGGIDTQYF.

The rearrangement uses TRBV28 and TRBJ2-5; tentatively, D is TRBD1 or TRBD2 (5 bases each). The CDR3 is made up of 16 amino acids. Trimming cost V 4 bases and J 3 bases, with 18 bases left between them. CDR1 MDHEN and CDR2 SYDVKM come from the germline V gene. The CDR3 loop is CASSSPGTLGEETQYF. The CDR3 DNA reads as TGTGCCAGCAGTTCCCCTGGGACCCTGGGCGAAGAGACCCAGTACTTC.

About this clonotype itself: This could be a read error, since a much larger clone is one nucleotide away. V and J are TRBV10-3 and TRBJ2-3; 10 nucleotides match TRBD1. Germline V gene data show CDR1 as ENHRY and CDR2 as SYGVKD. The CDR3 is 15 residues long. The CDR3 nucleotides read TGTGCCATCATGGGCGGGACAGGGGTGACAGATACGCATTATTTT. Translation gives CAIMGGTGVTDTHYF.

This clonotype came up many times. This chain links TRBV18 with TRBJ1-1; 7 bases agree with TRBD1. Germline CDR1 KGHSH, CDR2 LQKENI. This CDR3 region has 18 residues. V shed 1 base, J shed 2 bases, and the junction held 13 bases outside the gene matches. The CDR3 region has the DNA TGTGCCAGCTCACCACAGGGGCAGGGGGGACCTACCAACACTGAAGCTTTCTTT. Translating gives CASSPQGQGGPTNTEAFF. The complete variable domain, with remaining parts taken from reference TRBV18 and TRBJ1-1, reads NAGVMQNPRHLVRRRGQEARLRCSPMKGHSHVYWYRQLPEEGLKFMVYLQKENIIDESGMPKERFSAEFPKEGPSILRIQQVVRGDSAAYFCASSPQGQGGPTNTEAFFGQGTRLTVV.

This clonotype was detected many times. This sequence joins TRBV20-1 and TRBJ2-7; D uncertain. The CDR3 spans 12 residues. Between the trimmed V and J ends, which lost 4 bases and 5 bases, there was a span of 12 bases. The germline CDR1 and CDR2 sequences are DFQATT and SNEGSKA (reference sequence). The DNA of the CDR3 is TGCAGTGCTACCGCCCGATTGCACGAGCAGTACTTC. Its translation is CSATARLHEQYF.

This clonotype was counted at least ten times. The chain employs TRBV25-1 and TRBJ2-7; TRBD1 might be the D (6 bases). This CDR3 spans 14 amino acids. Per the germline V gene, CDR1 is MGHDK and CDR2 is SYGVNS. With 8 bases removed from V and 2 bases from J, the gap between germline ends came to 16 bases. Written as DNA, the CDR3 is TGTGCCAGCGCCCCTCGGGGACACCCCTACGAGCAGTACTTC. This gives the protein CASAPRGHPYEQYF.

The chain combines TRBV28 with TRBJ2-7, with a weak D call TRBD1 (6 bases). The V and J ends lost 8 bases and 1 base respectively, with 12 bases between them. The germline gives CDR1 MDHEN, CDR2 SYDVKM. The CDR3 is 13 amino acids. The CDR3 loop is CASGLQGSYEQYF. CDR3 nucleotides: TGTGCCAGCGGCCTCCAGGGGTCCTACGAGCAGTACTTC. The variable domain in full, completed from reference TRBV28 and TRBJ2-7, reads DVKVTQSSRYLVKRTGEKVFLECVQDMDHENMFWYRQDPGLGLRLIYFSYDVKMKEKGDIPEGYSVSREKKERFSLILESASTNQTSMYLCASGLQGSYEQYFGPGTRLTVT.

This clonotype was detected many times. The V gene is TRBV25-1, the J gene TRBJ2-7, with D possibly matching TRBD2 (5 bases). Germline V gives CDR1 MGHDK, CDR2 SYGVNS. The CDR3 runs to 15 residues. The V and J ends lost 6 bases and 2 bases respectively, with 17 bases between them. CDR3 sequence: CASSDPSGRAYEQYF. CDR3 bases: TGTGCCAGCAGCGATCCCTCCGGGCGGGCCTACGAGCAGTACTTC.

The chain carries TRBV20-1 and TRBJ2-7; D might be TRBD1 (6 bases). CDR1 DFQATT and CDR2 SNEGSKA come from the germline V gene (reference sequence). There are 14 residues in the CDR3. The ends were cut back, 1 base at V and 2 bases at J, with 12 bases in the middle. This chain's CDR3 is CSARGSDRPYEQYF. The CDR3 bases are TGCAGTGCTAGAGGGTCGGACAGACCCTACGAGCAGTACTTC.

In this sample, this clonotype turned up a few times. This chain links TRBV29-1 with TRBJ2-7; D gene unclear. The CDR3 has 12 residues. Germline V gene sequence: CDR1 SQVTM, CDR2 ANQGSEA. Deletions cut 0 bases from V and 6 bases from J, with 9 bases between. CDR3 bases: TGCAGCGTTGAAGAGGGCACCCTCGAGCAGTACTTC. Translating gives CSVEEGTLEQYF.

At least ten counts were recorded for this clonotype. The chain has TRBV7-3 and TRBJ2-6; TRBD2 matches at 7 bases. Germline V gene sequence: CDR1 SGHTA, CDR2 FQGTGA. Unmatched junction bases numbered 7, after V lost 8 bases and J lost 0 bases. CDR3 length equals 16 residues. CDR3 DNA sequence: TGTGCCAGCGGGGCGGCTAGCGGCTCTGGGGCCAACGTCCTGACTTTC. Its protein is CASGAASGSGANVLTF.

This clonotype was recorded a few times. The V call is TRBV6-4, the J call TRBJ2-1; possibly TRBD2 for D (5 bases). This CDR3 contains 14 residues. Germline CDR1 and CDR2: MRHNA and SNTAGT. The V and J ends lost 5 bases and 7 bases respectively, with 15 bases between them. CDR3 sequence (DNA): TGTGCCAGCAGTCGCGAGGGAGTGGGGAATGAGCAGTTCTTC. This codes for CASSREGVGNEQFF.

This clonotype was seen a handful of times. The chain joins TRBV6-1 to TRBJ2-5, with a possible D match to TRBD2 (6 bases). The V and J ends lost 7 bases and 5 bases respectively, with 17 bases between them. This CDR3 is 14 amino acids long. CDR1 is MNHNS and CDR2 is SASEGT in the germline V gene. The CDR3 sequence: CASKEGVGWETQYF. For the CDR3, the DNA is TGTGCCAGCAAGGAGGGAGTAGGTTGGGAGACCCAGTACTTC.

This clonotype has at least ten counts. V gene TRBV20-1 combines with J gene TRBJ1-1, with D uncertain. Between the trimmed V and J ends, which lost 3 bases and 10 bases, there was a span of 12 bases. There are 11 residues in the CDR3. Germline V CDR1 and CDR2: DFQATT, SNEGSKA (reference sequence). This CDR3 reads CSASSGMLAFF. The CDR3 nucleotides are TGCAGTGCTAGTAGCGGGATGTTAGCTTTCTTT.

The chain uses TRBV28 and TRBJ2-7; 7 bases are a match to TRBD2. CDR1 and CDR2 (germline): MDHEN, SYDVKM. This CDR3 region has 16 residues. V lost 3 bases to trimming and J lost 3 bases; unmatched junction nucleotides: 11. The CDR3 sequence is CASSLRGKQQLYEQYF. The CDR3 DNA reads as TGTGCCAGCAGTTTGCGGGGGAAACAGCAACTCTACGAGCAGTACTTC.

The chain uses TRBV7-2 and TRBJ2-3; D remains unclear. CDR1 SGHTA and CDR2 FQGNSA come from the germline V gene. Trimming removed 5 bases from V and 2 bases from J, with 17 bases in between. CDR3 length equals 16 residues. Here the CDR3 reads CASSPLAGLPTDTQYF. CDR3 coding DNA: TGTGCCAGCAGCCCTCTCGCCGGGCTACCCACAGATACGCAGTATTTT.

This clonotype was seen many times. The CDR3 DNA reads as TGTGCCAGCAGCTTTGGCACTAGCGGGAGGACCGGGGAGCTGTTTTTT. Translated, it gives CASSFGTSGRTGELFF. The rearrangement joins TRBV5-6 to TRBJ2-2; the match to TRBD2 covers 12 bases. V shed 2 bases and J 5 bases; nucleotides not matched to a gene: 4. The CDR3 totals 16 residues. Germline V gene sequence: CDR1 SGHDT, CDR2 YYEEEE.

The chain links TRBV10-2 to TRBJ2-7, with a weak D call TRBD2 (5 bases). Deletions cut 4 bases from V and 0 bases from J, with 10 bases between. The CDR3 is 14 residues long. Germline values: CDR1 WSHSY, CDR2 SAAADI. CDR3 sequence: CASSGPGYSYEQYF. In DNA form, the CDR3 reads TGCGCCAGCAGTGGGCCGGGATACTCCTACGAGCAGTACTTC.

This clonotype was counted only a few times. The chain uses TRBV20-1 and TRBJ2-7, with D perhaps TRBD1 (5 bases). Germline CDR1 is DFQATT and CDR2 is SNEGSKA (reference sequence). This CDR3 is built from 14 residues. V was trimmed by 6 bases and J by 2 bases, leaving 17 bases between them. CDR3 in amino acids: CSAYPDRFPYEQYF. Here the CDR3 DNA reads TGCAGTGCCTATCCCGACAGATTTCCCTACGAGCAGTACTTC.